A selection of T cell receptor beta chains follows, all from one sample in a study of blood T cell repertoires in COVID-19. Sequencing used immunoSEQ multiplex PCR; TCRdb keeps in-frame clones, though not all of them. Found here are tens of thousands of clones, approximately 80% of them singletons; the top ten hold around 15%. Input material: peripheral blood. All receptors derive from a human donor in a cohort sampled during active COVID-19. The CDR3 runs from the conserved cysteine through the conserved F or W. The D gene is left open where the match is weak. Only some rows state a clone size, as once, few, many or a class for expanded clones.

>TRBV5-4|NA|15|TRBD1|TRBJ2-7
CASSLARQGAGEQYF
TGTGCCAGCAGCTTGGCTCGACAGGGGGCCGGGGAGCAGTACTTC
>TRBV5-1|once|14|NA|TRBJ2-1
CASSLSLARNEQFF
TGCGCCAGCAGCTTATCTCTTGCGCGGAATGAGCAGTTCTTC
>TRBV28|NA|13|NA|TRBJ1-1
CASSSPEQGEAFF
TGTGCCAGCAGTTCGCCCGAGCAGGGAGAAGCTTTCTTT
>TRBV3-1/TRBV3-2|once|17|TRBD2|TRBJ2-7
CASSLSGRGLSSYEQYF
TGTGCCAGCAGCCTATCTGGGAGGGGCCTTAGCTCCTACGAGCAGTACTTC
>TRBV10-3|NA|15|TRBD1|TRBJ1-1
CAISDYRGRNTEAFF
TGTGCCATCAGCGACTACAGGGGGCGGAACACTGAAGCTTTCTTT
>TRBV5-4|NA|16|TRBD2|TRBJ2-3
CASSRGLAGGLDTQYF
TGTGCCAGCAGTAGGGGGCTAGCGGGAGGGCTGGATACGCAGTATTTT
>TRBV5-1|NA|16|NA|TRBJ2-4
CASSLGMGPGLDIQYF
TGCGCCAGCAGCTTGGGAATGGGCCCAGGGCTAGACATTCAGTACTTC
>TRBV18|NA|14|NA|TRBJ2-1
CASSPGLADNEQFF
TGTGCCAGCTCCCCGGGACTGGCCGACAATGAGCAGTTCTTC
>TRBV18|NA|14|NA|TRBJ2-2
CASSNPRDTGELFF
TGTGCCAGCTCAAACCCCAGGGACACCGGGGAGCTGTTTTTT
>TRBV5-5|NA|16|TRBD1|TRBJ1-5
CASSLMTGNSNQPQHF
TGTGCCAGCAGCCTGATGACAGGGAATAGCAATCAGCCCCAGCATTTT
>TRBV5-8|NA|14|NA|TRBJ2-3
CASSFGPRSDTQYF
TGTGCCAGCAGCTTTGGCCCCAGGTCAGATACGCAGTATTTT
>TRBV10-3|few|12|NA|TRBJ2-7
CATGQRPYEQYF
TGTGCCACCGGACAGCGCCCTTACGAGCAGTACTTC
>TRBV14|NA|11|TRBD1|TRBJ2-7
CARGGFYEQYF
TGTGCGAGAGGGGGCTTCTACGAGCAGTACTTC
>TRBV11-3|NA|15|NA|TRBJ2-5
CASSLFIQGNETQYF
TGTGCCAGCAGCTTGTTTATACAGGGTAACGAGACCCAGTACTTC
>TRBV5-6|NA|15|TRBD1|TRBJ2-5
CASSYWGTGGGTQYF
TGTGCCAGCAGTTATTGGGGGACAGGGGGTGGGACCCAGTACTTC
>TRBV12-3/TRBV12-4|NA|12|NA|TRBJ2-3
CAGAGSSDTQYF
TGTGCCGGCGCCGGGAGCTCAGATACGCAGTATTTT
>TRBV5-6|NA|15|NA|TRBJ1-4
CASSLGVRGNEKLFF
TGTGCCAGCAGCTTGGGGGTCAGGGGTAATGAAAAACTGTTTTTT
>TRBV24-1|NA|13|TRBD1|TRBJ2-3
CATRDRTTHTQYF
TGTGCCACGAGGGACAGGACAACACATACGCAGTATTTT
>TRBV11-3|NA|14|TRBD1|TRBJ2-3
CASSSRQGPDTQYF
TGTGCCAGCAGCTCCCGACAGGGCCCAGATACGCAGTATTTT
>TRBV27|NA|17|TRBD1|TRBJ1-2
CASSFGRDREASYGYTF
TGTGCCAGCAGTTTCGGCCGGGACAGGGAGGCTTCCTATGGCTACACCTTC
>TRBV5-1|NA|13|NA|TRBJ1-1
CASSFSGDTEAFF
TGCGCCAGCAGTTTTTCAGGGGATACTGAAGCTTTCTTT
>TRBV5-5|NA|15|NA|TRBJ2-7
CASSLWGPGNDEQYF
TGTGCCAGCAGCTTGTGGGGCCCGGGTAACGACGAGCAGTACTTC
>TRBV19|once|14|TRBD1|TRBJ1-2
CASSIPWTGDGYTF
TGTGCCAGTAGTATACCCTGGACAGGGGATGGCTACACCTTC
>TRBV5-1|NA|14|NA|TRBJ2-5
CASSLQGWGETQYF
TGCGCCAGCAGCTTGCAGGGTTGGGGAGAGACCCAGTACTTC
>TRBV9|few|15|NA|TRBJ1-5
CASSVEAGINQPQHF
TGTGCCAGCAGCGTAGAGGCAGGGATCAATCAGCCCCAGCATTTT
>TRBV24-1|NA|15|NA|TRBJ2-2
CATSDSQGYTGELFF
TGTGCCACCAGTGATTCACAGGGATATACCGGGGAGCTGTTTTTT
>TRBV6-4|NA|13|TRBD1|TRBJ2-7
CASSRQGLYEQYF
TGTGCCAGCAGTCGACAGGGTCTCTACGAGCAGTACTTC
>TRBV20-1|NA|15|NA|TRBJ1-6
CSASPMGGDNSPLHF
TGCAGTGCTAGTCCGATGGGGGGAGATAATTCACCCCTCCACTTT
>TRBV20-1|NA|13|NA|TRBJ1-2
CSASSDRSYGYTF
TGCAGTGCTAGTTCCGACAGGTCCTATGGCTACACCTTC
>TRBV6-6|NA|15|NA|TRBJ2-7
CASSYPGRGAYEQYF
TGTGCCAGCAGTTACCCAGGCAGGGGGGCCTACGAGCAGTACTTC
>TRBV7-2|NA|14|NA|TRBJ2-3
CASSQGQGGNTQYF
TGTGCCAGCAGCCAAGGACAGGGAGGGAATACGCAGTATTTT
>TRBV2|NA|15|TRBD2|TRBJ2-2
CASSERTSATGELFF
TGTGCCAGCAGTGAGCGGACTAGCGCGACCGGGGAGCTGTTTTTT
>TRBV7-2|NA|14|NA|TRBJ2-5
CASSLEYTRETQYF
TGTGCCAGCAGCTTAGAATATACACGAGAGACCCAGTACTTC
>TRBV29-1|NA|11|TRBD2|TRBJ2-7
CSVGGGSEQYF
TGCAGCGTTGGGGGCGGGAGTGAGCAGTACTTC
>TRBV30|NA|13|TRBD2|TRBJ2-2
CAWQRESNGELFF
TGTGCCTGGCAGCGGGAGTCAAACGGGGAGCTGTTTTTT
>TRBV10-1|NA|13|TRBD1|TRBJ2-1
CASSEDRGGRQFF
TGCGCCAGCAGTGAAGACAGGGGGGGAAGGCAGTTCTTC
>TRBV12-3/TRBV12-4|NA|13|TRBD2|TRBJ2-7
CASSLERGYEQYF
TGTGCCAGCAGCTTGGAGCGGGGCTACGAGCAGTACTTC